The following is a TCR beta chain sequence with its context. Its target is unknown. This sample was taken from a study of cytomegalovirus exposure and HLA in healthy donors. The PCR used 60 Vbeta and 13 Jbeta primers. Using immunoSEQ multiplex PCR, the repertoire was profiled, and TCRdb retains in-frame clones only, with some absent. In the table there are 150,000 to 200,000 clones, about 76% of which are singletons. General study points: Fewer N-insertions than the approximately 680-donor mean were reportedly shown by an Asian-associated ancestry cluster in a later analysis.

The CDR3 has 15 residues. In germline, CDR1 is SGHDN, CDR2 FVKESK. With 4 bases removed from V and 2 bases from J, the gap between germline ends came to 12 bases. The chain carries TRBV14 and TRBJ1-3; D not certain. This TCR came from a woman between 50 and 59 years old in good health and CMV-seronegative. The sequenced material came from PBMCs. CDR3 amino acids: CASSRGRTPGNTIYF. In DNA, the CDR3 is TGTGCCAGCAGCCGAGGGAGGACTCCTGGAAACACCATATATTTT.